This T cell receptor beta chain was captured by sequencing in a study of regulatory T cells in long-lasting Graves disease. The V end lost 8 bases, the J end lost 4 bases, and 18 bases lay between the germline ends. The length of the CDR3 is 15 residues. With iRepertoire HTBI primers and Arm-PCR of CDR3 regions, TCR beta libraries were built. One entry per CDR3 protein, called by TCRdb with MiXCR from the multiplex PCR reads. The sample shows 500,000 or so distinct CDR3 sequences, 14% of them seen only once. Time point defined: newly diagnosed GD, antithyroid drugs for less than 3 months. PBMC RNA was the source of the TCR library. This clonotype was counted only a few times. Being one base from a much bigger clone, this may be a read error. These data also formed part of another study, on T cells in Graves' hyperthyroidism and ophthalmopathy. Per that study: Used for diagnoses were clinical symptoms, serum thyroxine and TRAb, thyroid ultrasound and orbital computed tomography.

The rearrangement uses TRBV12-3 or TRBV12-4 and TRBJ1-5; the D is unclear. The sequencing here drew on peripheral blood mononuclear cells (PBMCs), taken at new diagnosis, from a patient treated with antithyroid drugs. This clonotype was sampled from a woman between 50 and 59 years old with Graves disease. The CDR3 loop reads CASGPGTRPNQPQHF. CDR3 in DNA: TGTGCCAGCGGTCCCGGAACCCGACCAAATCAGCCCCAGCATTTT.